The 7 T cell receptor beta chains below come from one sample, sequenced in a study of metastatic and nonmetastatic thyroid tumors. No patient received treatment before thyroid surgery. TCRdb re-called the PCR reads through MiXCR. The sample yields 20,000 to 25,000 clones, approximately 13% seen once. Sequenced material: blood. The receptors shown here come from a female donor with papillary thyroid cancer or a benign thyroid nodule (not recorded which). Some clones in this sample may be carry-over from other donors' samples.

This clone has ten or more counts. The junction shows a germline mismatch at one end, possibly a read error. The V and J genes are TRBV20-1 and TRBJ1-5, with a weak D call TRBD1 (6 bases). This CDR3 is built from 13 residues. Per germline, CDR1 DFQATT and CDR2 SNEGSKA (reference sequence). Here the CDR3 reads CSASGGDNRPQHF. The CDR3, as DNA: TGCAGTGCTAGTGGCGGGGACAATCGGCCCCAGCATTTT.

This clone was counted a few times. The chain carries TRBV28 and TRBJ2-7; D may be TRBD1 (5 bases). The V gene lost 5 bases and the J gene lost 2 bases, with 22 bases spanning the gap. Germline-derived CDR1 and CDR2 are MDHEN and SYDVKM. This CDR3 is built from 17 residues. The CDR3 coding sequence is TGTGCCAGCAGTCCCTATGAGGTCAGGGATTCTCCCTACGAGCAGTACTTC. Translating gives CASSPYEVRDSPYEQYF.

This clone was counted many times. CDR3 residues: CASSAGRDNEQFF. As DNA, the CDR3 is TGTGCCAGCTCGGCGGGGAGGGACAATGAGCAGTTCTTC. The chain combines TRBV18 with TRBJ2-1; 7 bases align to TRBD2. Germline loops: CDR1 KGHSH, CDR2 LQKENI. The CDR3 extends over 13 amino acids. Trimming removed 6 bases from V and 5 bases from J; junction bases left unmatched: 4. The whole variable domain, filled in from reference TRBV18 and TRBJ2-1, reads NAGVMQNPRHLVRRRGQEARLRCSPMKGHSHVYWYRQLPEEGLKFMVYLQKENIIDESGMPKERFSAEFPKEGPSILRIQQVVRGDSAAYFCASSAGRDNEQFFGPGTRLTVL.

This clone was observed a handful of times. The chain joins TRBV6-2 or TRBV6-3 to TRBJ1-2; 7 bases are shared with TRBD1. Germline CDR1 is MNHEY and CDR2 is SVGEGT. The CDR3 contains 13 residues. V was pared by 6 bases and J by 8 bases, with 9 bases of the junction left unmatched. The CDR3 nucleotides are TGTGCCAGCAGCCGGGACAGAGCCCGCGGCTACACCTTC. This encodes CASSRDRARGYTF.

In its sample, this clone was seen many times. The chain joins TRBV6-1 to TRBJ2-5; 7 nucleotides align to TRBD2. The germline V gene has CDR1 MNHNS and CDR2 SASEGT. This CDR3 spans 16 amino acids. Unmatched junction bases numbered 14, after V lost 5 bases and J lost 5 bases. The CDR3 loop reads CASSWGIAGQGETQYF. The DNA of the CDR3 is TGTGCCAGCAGTTGGGGCATAGCGGGCCAAGGGGAGACCCAGTACTTC.

The genes are TRBV20-1 and TRBJ2-7, with 8 bases matching TRBD2. CDR3 length: 15 amino acids. The germline V gene has CDR1 DFQATT and CDR2 SNEGSKA (reference sequence). Trimming removed 4 bases from V and 2 bases from J; junction bases left unmatched: 10. CDR3: CSATLYSGITYEQYF. CDR3 DNA sequence: TGCAGTGCTACCCTCTATAGCGGGATTACCTACGAGCAGTACTTC.

This clone was observed at least ten times. This chain joins TRBV10-3 and TRBJ1-4, with D unresolved. Germline V lookup: CDR1 ENHRY, CDR2 SYGVKD. CDR3 length: 10 amino acids. V dropped 8 bases and J dropped 7 bases, with 5 bases sitting between them. CDR3 amino acids: CAIGFEKLFF. CDR3 coding DNA: TGTGCCATCGGGTTTGAAAAACTGTTTTTT.